This T cell receptor beta chain derives from a study of T-cell memory formation after mild COVID-19. At the level of the study: Largely donor-specific sequence clusters came from a couple of donors.

The germline CDR1 and CDR2 sequences are LGHDT and YNNKEL (reference sequence). The CDR3 contains 15 residues. Trimming removed 1 base from V and 0 bases from J, with 7 bases in between. Study results and limitations: Contracting clones, day 15 to 85, had balanced CD4/CD8, and later expanders favored CD4+.

5'RACE, which relied on constant-segment primers, yielded TCR alpha and TCR beta cDNA libraries carrying sample barcodes and UMIs. Using its own MiXCR run on the 5' RACE reads, TCRdb lists one record per CDR3 protein. The data hold about 340,000 distinct CDR3 sequences, with 20% to 25% observed a single time. In its sample, this clonotype was seen a few times. As yet, its antigen is unknown. The clonotype originates from a man younger than 35 who had mild COVID-19 (a few samples of this study predate the infection). Cell type and time point are not known. The chain has TRBV3-1 and TRBJ1-3, with no clear D. The sample consisted of PBMCs or a T cell subset sorted from them (not recorded which). CDR3: CASSQGLLSGNTIYF. The CDR3 nucleotides are TGTGCCAGCAGCCAAGGGCTGCTCTCTGGAAACACCATATATTTT. Filled out from reference TRBV3-1 and TRBJ1-3, the complete variable domain reads DTAVSQTPKYLVTQMGNDKSIKCEQNLGHDTMYWYKQDSKKFLKIMFSYNNKELIINETVPNRFSPKSPDKAHLNLHINSLELGDSAVYFCASSQGLLSGNTIYFGEGSWLTVV.